These 20 T cell receptor beta chains were sequenced from one sample in a study of CD8+CD57+ T cells in acquired aplastic anemia. Genomic DNA was employed as the template in profiling TCR beta VDJ and CDR3. TCRdb analysed the reads with MiXCR anew, one entry per CDR3 protein. The sample has 450,000 to 550,000 distinct CDR3 sequences, around 30% seen once. Before being chosen for sequencing, patients had shown CD8+CD57+ cell expansion by flow cytometry. Sequencing was done on a sample of sorted CD4+, CD8+, or CD8+CD57+ T cells (not recorded which) from PBMCs. The receptors originated from a human donor with aplastic anemia.

The chain couples TRBV5-1 to TRBJ1-1; maybe TRBD1 (6 bases). V was cut by 4 bases and J by 4 bases, with 14 bases left in between. Germline values: CDR1 SGHRS, CDR2 YFSETQ. The CDR3 runs 14 residues. CDR3 DNA sequence: TGCGCCAGCAGCACTATGACAGGCCTCACTGAAGCTTTCTTT. Translation: CASSTMTGLTEAFF. The full variable domain, with the rest looked up from reference TRBV5-1 and TRBJ1-1, is KAGVTQTPRYLIKTRGQQVTLSCSPISGHRSVSWYQQTPGQGLQFLFEYFSETQRNKGNFPGRFSGRQFSNSRSEMNVSTLELGDSALYLCASSTMTGLTEAFFGQGTRLTVV.

This clonotype was seen a few times. This chain links TRBV6-5 with TRBJ1-4, with 8 positions matching TRBD1. After removal of 0 bases from V and 7 bases from J, the junction contained 10 bases not matched to a gene. The CDR3 is 17 amino acids. Germline V gene lookup returns CDR1 MNHEY and CDR2 SVGAGI. The CDR3 DNA follows: TGTGCCAGCAGTTACTCGAGGTCAGGGGGCGGTCCTGAAAAACTGTTTTTT. Protein: CASSYSRSGGGPEKLFF.

The J gene is TRBJ2-5, the V gene TRBV7-9; tentatively, D is TRBD1 (5 bases). The CDR3 covers 16 residues. V dropped 1 base and J dropped 2 bases, with 14 bases sitting between them. Germline V CDR1 and CDR2: SEHNR, FQNEAQ (reference sequence). The CDR3 region is CASSLGPPTAQETQYF. DNA for the CDR3: TGTGCCAGCAGCTTAGGTCCCCCGACAGCGCAAGAGACCCAGTACTTC. The full variable domain, its missing parts supplied by reference TRBV7-9 and TRBJ2-5, is DTGVSQNPRHKITKRGQNVTFRCDPISEHNRLYWYRQTLGQGPEFLTYFQNEAQLEKSRLLSDRFSAERPKGSFSTLEIQRTEQGDSAMYLCASSLGPPTAQETQYFGPGTRLLVL.

This clonotype has ten or more counts. The J gene is TRBJ2-7, the V gene TRBV29-1, with TRBD2 matching 11 bases. The germline CDR1 and CDR2 sequences are SQVTM and ANQGSEA. This CDR3 has 12 amino acids. After removal of 4 bases from V and 11 bases from J, the junction contained 7 bases not matched to a gene. The CDR3 DNA sequence: TGCAGCGTTGGCAATAATAGCGGGAGGGAGTACTTC. This translates into CSVGNNSGREYF.

This clonotype was recorded a few times. V gene TRBV7-3 combines with J gene TRBJ1-1; D gene uncertain. This CDR3 spans 12 amino acids. Trimming took off 3 bases at V and 8 bases at J, with 10 bases between the two ends. Germline V gene lookup returns CDR1 SGHTA and CDR2 FQGTGA. CDR3 sequence reads: CASSFRAAEAFF. The DNA of the CDR3 is TGTGCCAGCAGCTTTCGGGCAGCCGAAGCTTTCTTT.

This clonotype was recorded at least ten times. The chain joins TRBV7-3 to TRBJ2-5; TRBD2 aligns across 7 bases. V shed 5 bases, J shed 0 bases, and the junction held 3 bases outside the gene matches. The V gene's germline CDR1 is SGHTA and CDR2 FQGTGA. This CDR3 contains 14 residues. The CDR3 sequence is CASSPGGYQETQYF. The CDR3, as DNA: TGTGCCAGCAGCCCCGGGGGGTACCAAGAGACCCAGTACTTC.

This chain links TRBV12-3 or TRBV12-4 with TRBJ2-7, with TRBD2 matching over 9 bases. With V trimmed by 6 bases and J by 4 bases, 7 bases remained unmatched. The CDR3 contains 14 residues. As DNA, the CDR3 is TGTGCCAGCAGCTTGGGGCGGGGGGGATACGAGCAGTACTTC. Translation gives CASSLGRGGYEQYF.

This rearrangement joins TRBV5-1 to TRBJ2-3; possible D gene TRBD2, 6 bases. CDR1 and CDR2 (germline): SGHRS, YFSETQ. Between the trimmed V and J ends, which lost 0 bases and 6 bases, there was a span of 8 bases. The CDR3 is 13 residues long. The CDR3 protein is CASSLGLDDTQYF. The DNA of the CDR3 is TGCGCCAGCAGCTTGGGACTAGATGATACGCAGTATTTT.

Many counts were recorded for this clonotype. CDR3 sequence (DNA): TGTGCCAGTAGTATCCAGGTATCCTACGAGCAGTACTTC. Translating it yields CASSIQVSYEQYF. The J gene is TRBJ2-7, the V gene TRBV19; D gene uncertain. The CDR3 is made up of 13 amino acids. V gave up 3 bases and J gave up 1 base, with 7 bases separating them. Germline CDR1 LNHDA, CDR2 SQIVND (reference sequence).

The V and J genes are TRBV18 and TRBJ2-1; D gene unclear. The CDR3 totals 12 residues. Germline V gene lookup returns CDR1 KGHSH and CDR2 LQKENI. Trimming took 4 bases from V and 8 from J, leaving 9 bases between them. The CDR3 protein is CASSLVSDEQFF. CDR3 nucleotide sequence: TGTGCCAGCTCACTAGTTTCGGATGAGCAGTTCTTC.

V and J are TRBV25-1 and TRBJ1-2, with D unclear. This CDR3 is 11 amino acids long. CDR1 MGHDK and CDR2 SYGVNS come from the germline V gene. Between the trimmed V and J ends, which lost 7 bases and 10 bases, there was a span of 13 bases. CDR3 loop: CASTTTGDYTF. In nucleotides, the CDR3 is TGTGCCAGCACAACGACGGGAGACTACACCTTC.

This clonotype was picked up a small number of times. A much larger clone differs from this one at a single base, so this may be a read error. The chain joins TRBV29-1 to TRBJ1-1; D may be TRBD1 (5 bases). Trimming stripped 6 bases from V and 4 bases from J, with 21 bases between. This CDR3 is 15 amino acids long. The germline gives CDR1 SQVTM, CDR2 ANQGSEA. The CDR3 spells CSVQPRQSKSTEAFF. CDR3 nucleotide sequence: TGCAGCGTCCAACCTCGACAGTCTAAGAGCACTGAAGCTTTCTTT.

V usage is TRBV10-1 and J usage is TRBJ1-5, with a tentative D call TRBD1 (5 bases). This CDR3 region has 14 residues. V was trimmed by 9 bases and J by 3 bases, leaving 15 bases between them. Germline CDR1 WNHNN, CDR2 SYGVQD (reference sequence). CDR3 protein: CASLPRDLNQPQHF. CDR3 nucleotides: TGCGCCAGTCTACCCCGGGACCTCAATCAGCCCCAGCATTTT.

The table lists this clonotype with a count of one. V gene TRBV9 combines with J gene TRBJ1-2, with D maybe TRBD1 (5 bases). V was shortened by 5 bases and J by 5 bases, with 19 bases between the two germline ends. The CDR3 length is 15 residues. Germline CDR1 and CDR2: SGDLS and YYNGEE. CDR3 nucleotide sequence: TGTGCCAGCAGACCATCTTCCGAGCGGGGGTATGGCTACACCTTC. This gives the protein CASRPSSERGYGYTF.

The chain recombines TRBV5-1 with TRBJ1-5, with TRBD1 matching 7 bases. CDR1 is SGHRS, CDR2 YFSETQ, per germline. V lost 4 bases, J lost 4 bases, and 5 bases stayed unmatched. There are 14 residues in the CDR3. CDR3 nucleotide sequence: TGCGCCAGCAGCCCAGGGGGGGAGAATCAGCCCCAGCATTTT. Translated, it gives CASSPGGENQPQHF.

This clonotype was recorded at least ten times. J is TRBJ2-7 and V is TRBV7-8; D unresolved. The length of the CDR3 is 15 residues. The ends were cut back, 3 bases at V and 0 bases at J, with 12 bases in the middle. Germline V lookup: CDR1 SGHVS, CDR2 FQNEAQ. CDR3 residues: CASSFTRGSSYEQYF. The CDR3, as DNA: TGTGCCAGCAGCTTCACACGCGGCAGCTCCTACGAGCAGTACTTC. The full variable domain, with the rest looked up from reference TRBV7-8 and TRBJ2-7, is GAGVSQSPRYKVAKRGQDVALRCDPISGHVSLFWYQQALGQGPEFLTYFQNEAQLDKSGLPSDRFFAERPEGSVSTLKIQRTQQEDSAVYLCASSFTRGSSYEQYFGPGTRLTVT.

This clonotype was detected many times. The chain couples TRBV2 to TRBJ1-5, with TRBD1 matching over 7 bases. The V segment lost 0 bases and the J segment 7 bases; nucleotides outside the gene matches: 6. Germline V gene lookup returns CDR1 SNHLY and CDR2 FYNNEI. The CDR3 has 15 residues. The CDR3 spells CASSEALTGEQPQHF. The CDR3 coding sequence is TGTGCCAGCAGTGAAGCGTTAACAGGGGAGCAGCCCCAGCATTTT.

This clonotype has ten or more counts. The chain recombines TRBV20-1 with TRBJ2-7, with TRBD2 as a possible D gene (5 bases). The V end lost 6 bases, the J end lost 5 bases, and 17 bases lay between the germline ends. Germline CDR1 and CDR2: DFQATT and SNEGSKA (reference sequence). The CDR3 spans 13 residues. The CDR3 loop reads CSALEVLTHEQYF. Here the CDR3 DNA reads TGCAGTGCGTTGGAGGTCTTGACGCACGAGCAGTACTTC.

This chain connects TRBV9 to TRBJ1-4; maybe TRBD1 (5 bases). Germline assignment: CDR1 SGDLS and CDR2 YYNGEE. The V and J ends lost 3 bases and 4 bases respectively, with 13 bases between them. The CDR3 consists of 15 residues. This CDR3 is CASSADGTNNEKLFF. The CDR3 bases are TGTGCCAGCAGCGCCGACGGGACGAATAATGAAAAACTGTTTTTT.

This clonotype was seen ten or more times. V usage is TRBV5-8 and J usage is TRBJ1-1; 8 nucleotides match TRBD1. The CDR3 is made up of 12 amino acids. Losses at the gene ends were 6 bases for V and 11 bases for J; bases not matched to a gene: 9. CDR1 and CDR2 (germline): SGHTS, YDEGEE. The CDR3 DNA sequence: TGTGCCAGCACCCTGACAGGGGTCGTGGCTTTCTTT. Residues: CASTLTGVVAFF.